This section outlines one T cell receptor beta chain sequence together with its context. Its matching antigen is unknown. Treatment of the sample: approximately nine-day PBMC culture with coronavirus spike peptide pools or control peptides (ViraFEST assay). This specimen belongs to a study of vaccination and CD4 T cells after COVID-19. As for the study in general: A positive SARS-CoV-2 nasal swab PCR result was recorded for each convalescent patient; about nine were mild and one severe.

The Oncomine TCR Beta short-read assay sequenced DNA from cultured CD4+ T cells. Each CDR3 protein is one row after TCRdb ran MiXCR on the PCR reads. The table lists some 15,000 distinct CDR3 sequences, roughly 50% of them singletons, with about 14% in the top ten. CDR1 is KGHDR and CDR2 is SFDVKD in the germline V gene. Deletions cut 2 bases from V and 6 bases from J, with 6 bases between. This CDR3 comprises 12 residues. The sequencing input was CD4+ T cells from blood, cultured in vitro. The rearrangement links TRBV24-1 to TRBJ1-2; D unresolved. The clonotype originates from a human donor who had recovered from COVID-19. CDR3 sequence: CATSDSWNGYTF. The DNA for the CDR3 is TGTGCCACCAGTGATTCATGGAATGGCTACACCTTC.